Given below is one TCR beta chain in context. These data are taken from a study of blood T cell repertoires in COVID-19. Cohorts were assigned according to the clinical history that participants reported. TCRdb's table, derived via immunoSEQ multiplex PCR, lists solely in-frame clones and lacks some. The sample yields some 200,000 clones, over 75% seen once. From germline, CDR1 is SQVTM and CDR2 ANQGSEA. V lost 4 bases, J lost 4 bases, and 11 bases stayed unmatched. CDR3 length equals 15 residues. Sequencing was done on a sample of PBMCs or T cells enriched from blood (not recorded which). The chain carries TRBV29-1 and TRBJ2-5; TRBD2 aligns across 8 bases. The sequence was collected from a man aged 35-49 years who had recovered from COVID-19. DNA of the CDR3: TGCAGCGTTGCCCCGCGGGCGGGGGGACCAGAGACCCAGTACTTC. Its protein is CSVAPRAGGPETQYF.